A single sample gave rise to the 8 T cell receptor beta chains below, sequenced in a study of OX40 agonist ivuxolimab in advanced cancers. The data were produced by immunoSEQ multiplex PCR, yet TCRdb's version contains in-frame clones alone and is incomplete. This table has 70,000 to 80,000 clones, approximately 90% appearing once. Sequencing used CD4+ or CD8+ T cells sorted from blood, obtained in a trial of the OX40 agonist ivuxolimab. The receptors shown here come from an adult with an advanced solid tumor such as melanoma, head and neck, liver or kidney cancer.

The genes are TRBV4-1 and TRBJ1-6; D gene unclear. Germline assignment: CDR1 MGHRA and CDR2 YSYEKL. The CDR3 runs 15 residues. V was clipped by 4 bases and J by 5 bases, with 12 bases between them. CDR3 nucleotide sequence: TGCGCCAGCAGCCCAGGCGGGAGGAATAATTCACCCCTCCACTTT. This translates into CASSPGGRNNSPLHF.

CDR3 sequence reads: CASSRSGRALSDEQFF. For the CDR3, the DNA is TGTGCCAGCAGCAGATCAGGGAGGGCCCTCTCCGATGAGCAGTTCTTC. The genes are TRBV9 and TRBJ2-1, with 7 bases aligning to TRBD2. The V gene's germline CDR1 is SGDLS and CDR2 YYNGEE. The J segment lost 8 bases and the V segment lost 4 bases, leaving 15 bases of the junction unmatched. The CDR3 extends over 16 amino acids.

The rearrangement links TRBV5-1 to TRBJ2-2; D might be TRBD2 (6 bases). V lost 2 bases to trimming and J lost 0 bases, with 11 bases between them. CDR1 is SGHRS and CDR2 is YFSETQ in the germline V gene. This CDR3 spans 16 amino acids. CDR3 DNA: TGCGCCAGCAGCTTAGCTTCGGGGGCGAACACCGGGGAGCTGTTTTTT. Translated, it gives CASSLASGANTGELFF.

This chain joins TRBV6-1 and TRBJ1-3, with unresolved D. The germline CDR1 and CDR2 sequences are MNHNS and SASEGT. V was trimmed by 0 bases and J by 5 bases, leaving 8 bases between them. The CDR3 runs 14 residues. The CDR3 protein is CASSEATARNTIYF. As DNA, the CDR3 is TGTGCCAGCAGTGAAGCAACAGCAAGAAACACCATATATTTT.

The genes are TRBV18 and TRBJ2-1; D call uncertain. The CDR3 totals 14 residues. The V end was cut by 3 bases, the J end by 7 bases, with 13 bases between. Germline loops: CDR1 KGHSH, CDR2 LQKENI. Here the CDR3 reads CASSPLSLRNEQFF. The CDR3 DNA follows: TGTGCCAGCTCACCCCTTTCCCTTAGGAATGAGCAGTTCTTC.

The CDR3 loop reads CASSPTGRITDTQYF. Written as DNA, the CDR3 is TGTGCCAGCAGCCCAACGGGACGGATTACAGATACGCAGTATTTT. This chain joins TRBV5-4 and TRBJ2-3; D may correspond to TRBD1 or TRBD2 (5 bases each). The CDR3 is 15 amino acids. Trimming shortened V by 4 bases and J by 3 bases, and 15 bases separated the two germline ends. CDR1 is SGHNT, CDR2 YYREEE, per germline (reference sequence).

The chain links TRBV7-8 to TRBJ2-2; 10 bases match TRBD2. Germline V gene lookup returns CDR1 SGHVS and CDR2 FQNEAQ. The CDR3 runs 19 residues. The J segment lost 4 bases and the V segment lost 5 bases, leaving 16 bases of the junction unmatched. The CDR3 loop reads CASSPKRLAGAAGTGELFF. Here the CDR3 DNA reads TGTGCCAGCAGCCCAAAGAGGCTAGCGGGAGCGGCGGGCACCGGGGAGCTGTTTTTT.

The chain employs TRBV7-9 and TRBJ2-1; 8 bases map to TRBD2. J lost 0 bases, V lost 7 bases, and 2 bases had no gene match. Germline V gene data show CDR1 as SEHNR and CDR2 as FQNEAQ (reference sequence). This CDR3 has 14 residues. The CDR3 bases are TGTGCCAGCACCAGCGGGAGCTCCTACAATGAGCAGTTCTTC. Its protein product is CASTSGSSYNEQFF.